The clone carrying this T cell receptor (beta chain) was detected only a few times. Its antigen is not identified. TCRdb ran MiXCR on the reads and lists one entry per CDR3 protein. The table lists about 310,000 distinct CDR3 sequences, 15% to 20% of them singletons. The record originates from a study of T cell repertoires in cytomegalovirus infection. Across the whole study: A matching HLA type, together with CMV infection, was signaled by public TCR beta signatures. General study findings and limits: Predominance within the ex vivo response was attributable to HLA-C-restricted CMV-specific TCR beta clonotypes.

There are 12 residues in the CDR3. With 8 bases removed from V and 6 bases from J, the gap between germline ends came to 11 bases. Germline assignment: CDR1 MNHEY and CDR2 SVGEGT. The sequenced material came from PBMCs. This sequence originates from a human donor in good health (CMV status not recorded). Some clones in this sample may be carry-over from other donors' samples. The gene calls are TRBV6-2 or TRBV6-3 and TRBJ1-5; unclear D gene. The CDR3 DNA reads TGTGCCAGCGGGTACGGGTCTCAGCCCCAGCATTTT. Translated: CASGYGSQPQHF.